The present TCR beta chain was sequenced within a study of T-cell reconstitution after alpha-beta-depleted transplantation in children listed by TCRdb under 2016. A note on the overall study: Using TCR repertoire profiling, the study quantitatively followed how T-cell immune reconstitution unfolded in children after TCRalphabeta/CD19-depleted allogeneic hematopoietic cell transplantation. Overall study outcomes, separate from this receptor: Hyperexpanded clone frequencies declined over subsequent months; after one year, T-cell counts and TCRbeta diversity were mostly attributed to newly produced T cells. Apparently early alphabetaT-cell count recovery about two months after transplant reportedly relied on only several hundred rapidly expanded clones derived from non-depleted graft cells. In some patients, high TCRbeta diversity at day 60 was attributed to recipient T cells and intrathymic progenitors that had survived conditioning.

Relative to germline, V is missing 5 bases and J is missing 8 bases, with 12 bases of the junction outside any gene match. The CDR3 holds 16 amino acids from the cysteine to the phenylalanine. The kept DNA is CDR3 alone, 48 bases in frame from the first base. The CDR1 and CDR2 encoded by the germline V gene are SGHTA and FQGNSA. Comment on this clonotype: Its antigen is currently not known. Base quality data are lacking; no much larger clone is found one base away.

The sample's treatment or condition label is to be understood as: allogeneic hematopoietic cell transplantation with graft depleted of TCRalphabeta T cells and CD19 B cells. TCRalphabeta/CD19-depleted allogeneic hematopoietic cell grafts were given to the transplant recipients, all of whom were children. Library construction relied on PCR. The sequencing machine was an Illumina HiSeq 2500. TCR libraries were prepared with molecular barcoding, using unique molecular identifiers to normalize TCRbeta repertoire quantification. Starting from the raw public reads, TCRdb applied fastp trimming at Q25, assembled clones with MiXCR and retained in-frame beta chains. One record per CDR3 amino acid sequence lists the most common genes and DNA. The sample contains about 440,000 distinct CDR3 sequences, around two fifths of them found a single time. Roughly 27% of the sample comes from the top ten.

Specimen: PBMCs, collected before TCRalphabeta/CD19-depleted stem cell transplant. The TCR was taken from a girl aged 2-10 years with aplastic anemia, due to receive a stem cell transplant. The rearranged chain carries TRBV7-2 and TRBJ2-3, and 11 junction bases match TRBD2. Here the CDR3 is given as CASSPLLTSGRGTQYF. The DNA is as follows: TGTGCCAGCAGCCCCCTCCTCACTAGCGGGAGAGGTACGCAGTATTTT.